Presented here are 5 T cell receptor beta chains from one specimen sequenced in a study of beta chain features in type 1 diabetes. Whole-study results and caveats: Type 1 diabetes patients had TCRB CDR3s that were shorter (moderately but significantly so) in all four CD4+ subsets.

These receptors' antigens are unknown. All of the isolated RNA was reverse transcribed, so expressed TCRB transcripts were sequenced. Data came from immunoSEQ multiplex PCR; TCRdb stores just in-frame clones and leaves some out. The sample consists of some 190,000 clones, around 8% of them appearing once. The specimen was central memory CD4+ T cells from blood. These receptor sequences come from a woman aged 40 to 50 with type 1 diabetes.

This clone was counted between two and nine times. The chain combines TRBV23-1 with TRBJ1-5, with TRBD1 matching 7 bases. TRBV23-1 is an ORF, with its function uncertain. J lost 1 base, V lost 2 bases, and 8 bases had no gene match. The CDR3 length is 17 residues. The CDR3 DNA reads TGCGCCAGCAGTCAAAAGTGCCCGACAGGGAGCAATCAGCCCCAGCATTTT. This codes for CASSQKCPTGSNQPQHF.

The CDR3 sequence: CASRPLQLNYGYTF. The CDR3 DNA is TGTGCCAGTCGCCCCCTACAGCTTAACTATGGCTACACCTTC. The chain carries TRBV27 and TRBJ1-2, with D hard to call. Deletions cut 9 bases from V and 1 base from J, with 15 bases between. There are 14 residues in the CDR3. CDR1 MNHEY and CDR2 SMNVEV come from the germline V gene (reference sequence).

This rearrangement joins TRBV7-2 to TRBJ2-5; D perhaps matches TRBD1 (5 bases). The CDR3 spans 14 residues. Germline values: CDR1 SGHTA, CDR2 FQGNSA. The germline V and J ends were trimmed by 0 bases and 1 base, with 6 bases remaining between them. CDR3 residues: CASSLARAQETQYF. The CDR3 DNA reads TGTGCCAGCAGCTTAGCCAGGGCCCAAGAGACCCAGTACTTC.

The sample holds a few counts of this clone. V is TRBV6-5 and J is TRBJ1-2, with 8 bases fitting TRBD1. In germline, CDR1 is MNHEY, CDR2 SVGAGI. The CDR3 sequence is 16 residues long. V lost 3 bases to trimming and J lost 7 bases; unmatched junction nucleotides: 13. The CDR3 nucleotides are TGTGCCAGCAGTTATCGGACAGGGACCCTTTCGGGTGGCTACACCTTC. Translating it yields CASSYRTGTLSGGYTF.

V and J are TRBV7-3 and TRBJ1-1; tentatively, D is TRBD1 (5 bases). The CDR3 contains 14 residues. V lost 4 bases to trimming and J lost 1 base, with 10 bases between them. Germline V CDR1 and CDR2: SGHTA, FQGTGA. The CDR3 sequence is CASSSGGQNTEAFF. The CDR3 DNA reads as TGTGCCAGCAGCTCGGGCGGACAGAACACTGAAGCTTTCTTT.